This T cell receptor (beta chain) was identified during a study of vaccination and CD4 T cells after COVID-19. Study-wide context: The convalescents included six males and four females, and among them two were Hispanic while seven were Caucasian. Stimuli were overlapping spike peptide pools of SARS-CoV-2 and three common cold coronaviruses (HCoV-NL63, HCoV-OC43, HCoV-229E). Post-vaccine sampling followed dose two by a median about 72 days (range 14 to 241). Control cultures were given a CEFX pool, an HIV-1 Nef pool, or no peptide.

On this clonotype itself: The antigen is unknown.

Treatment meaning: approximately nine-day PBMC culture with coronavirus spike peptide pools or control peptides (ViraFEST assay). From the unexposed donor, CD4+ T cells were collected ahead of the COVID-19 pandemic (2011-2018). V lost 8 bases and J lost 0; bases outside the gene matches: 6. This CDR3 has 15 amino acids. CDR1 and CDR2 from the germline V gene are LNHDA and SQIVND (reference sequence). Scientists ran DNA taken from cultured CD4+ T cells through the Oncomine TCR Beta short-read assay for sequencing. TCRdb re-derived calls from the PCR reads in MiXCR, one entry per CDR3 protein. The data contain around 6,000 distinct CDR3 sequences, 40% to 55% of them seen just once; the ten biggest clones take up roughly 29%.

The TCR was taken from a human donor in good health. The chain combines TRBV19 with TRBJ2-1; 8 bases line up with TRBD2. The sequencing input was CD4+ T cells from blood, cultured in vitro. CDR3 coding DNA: TGTGCCAGTTCTTCAAGCGGGAGCTCCTACAATGAGCAGTTCTTC. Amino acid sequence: CASSSSGSSYNEQFF.